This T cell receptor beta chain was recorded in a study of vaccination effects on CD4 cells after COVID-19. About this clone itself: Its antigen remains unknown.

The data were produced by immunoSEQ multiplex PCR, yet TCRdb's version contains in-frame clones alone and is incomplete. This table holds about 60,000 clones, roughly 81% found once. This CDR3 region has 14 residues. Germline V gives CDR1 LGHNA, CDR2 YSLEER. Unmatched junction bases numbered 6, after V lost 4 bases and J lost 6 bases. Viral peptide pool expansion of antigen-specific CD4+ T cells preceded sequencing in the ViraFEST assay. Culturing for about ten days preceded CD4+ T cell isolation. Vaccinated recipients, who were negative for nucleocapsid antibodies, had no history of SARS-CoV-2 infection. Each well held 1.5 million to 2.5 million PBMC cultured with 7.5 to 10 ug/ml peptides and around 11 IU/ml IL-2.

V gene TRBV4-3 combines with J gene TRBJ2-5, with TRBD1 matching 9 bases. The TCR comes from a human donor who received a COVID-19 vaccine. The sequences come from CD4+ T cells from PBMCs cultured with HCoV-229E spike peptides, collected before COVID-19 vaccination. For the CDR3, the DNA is TGCGCCAGCAGCCGTGGACAGGGGCCGAAGACCCAGTACTTC. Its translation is CASSRGQGPKTQYF.